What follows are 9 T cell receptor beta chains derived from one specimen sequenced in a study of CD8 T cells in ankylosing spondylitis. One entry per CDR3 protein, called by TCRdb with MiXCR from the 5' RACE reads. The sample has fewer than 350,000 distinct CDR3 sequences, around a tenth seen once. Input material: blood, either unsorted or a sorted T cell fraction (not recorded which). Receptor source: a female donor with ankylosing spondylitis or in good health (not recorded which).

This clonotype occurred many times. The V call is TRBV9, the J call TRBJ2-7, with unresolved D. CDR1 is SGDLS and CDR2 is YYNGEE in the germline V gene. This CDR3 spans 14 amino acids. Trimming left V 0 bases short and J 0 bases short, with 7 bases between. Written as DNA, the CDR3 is TGTGCCAGCAGCGTAGGTCCAGCCTCCTACGAGCAGTACTTC. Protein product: CASSVGPASYEQYF.

The CDR3 coding sequence is TGTGCCAGCAGCCAAACGGACAGGGGGCTGTTATCACCCCTCCACTTT. This codes for CASSQTDRGLLSPLHF. The J gene is TRBJ1-6, the V gene TRBV14; TRBD1 matches 11 bases. CDR3 size: 16 residues. CDR1 and CDR2 from the germline V gene are SGHDN and FVKESK. Trimming removed 2 bases from V and 10 bases from J; junction bases left unmatched: 7.

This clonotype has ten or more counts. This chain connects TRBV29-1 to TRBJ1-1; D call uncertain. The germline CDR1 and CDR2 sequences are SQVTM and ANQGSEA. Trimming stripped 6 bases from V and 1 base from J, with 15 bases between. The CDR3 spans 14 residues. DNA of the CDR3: TGCAGCGTGGCGGGCCGCAGCCCGAACACTGAAGCTTTCTTT. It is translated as CSVAGRSPNTEAFF.

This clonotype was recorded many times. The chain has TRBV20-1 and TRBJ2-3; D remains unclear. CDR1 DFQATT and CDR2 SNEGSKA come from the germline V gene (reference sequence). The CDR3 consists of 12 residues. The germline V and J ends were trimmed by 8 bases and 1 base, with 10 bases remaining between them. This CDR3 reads CSSLAGTDTQYF. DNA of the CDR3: TGCAGTTCATTAGCTGGCACAGATACGCAGTATTTT.

In nucleotides, the CDR3 is TGCGCCAGCGCTCCGGACAGGCGCACAGATACGCAGTATTTT. It yields the protein CASAPDRRTDTQYF. J is TRBJ2-3 and V is TRBV5-1, with TRBD1 matching over 7 bases. The CDR3 runs to 14 residues. Germline lookup yields CDR1 SGHRS and CDR2 YFSETQ. Germline trimming cut 7 bases from V and 1 base from J; bases unmatched to any gene: 6.

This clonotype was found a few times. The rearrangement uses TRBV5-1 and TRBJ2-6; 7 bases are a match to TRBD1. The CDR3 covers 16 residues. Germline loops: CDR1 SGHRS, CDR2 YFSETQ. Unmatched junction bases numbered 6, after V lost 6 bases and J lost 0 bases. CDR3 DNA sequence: TGCGCCAGCAACGGGGACAGCAGCTCTGGGGCCAACGTCCTGACTTTC. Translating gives CASNGDSSSGANVLTF.

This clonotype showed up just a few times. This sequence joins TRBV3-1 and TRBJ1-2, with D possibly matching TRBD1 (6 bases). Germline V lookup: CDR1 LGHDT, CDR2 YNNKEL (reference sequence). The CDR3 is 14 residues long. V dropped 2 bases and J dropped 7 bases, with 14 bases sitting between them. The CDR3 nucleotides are TGTGCCAGCAGCCAACTACAGGGACCGGGTGGCTACACCTTC. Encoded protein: CASSQLQGPGGYTF. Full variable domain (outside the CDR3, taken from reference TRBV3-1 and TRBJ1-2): DTAVSQTPKYLVTQMGNDKSIKCEQNLGHDTMYWYKQDSKKFLKIMFSYNNKELIINETVPNRFSPKSPDKAHLNLHINSLELGDSAVYFCASSQLQGPGGYTFGSGTRLTVV.

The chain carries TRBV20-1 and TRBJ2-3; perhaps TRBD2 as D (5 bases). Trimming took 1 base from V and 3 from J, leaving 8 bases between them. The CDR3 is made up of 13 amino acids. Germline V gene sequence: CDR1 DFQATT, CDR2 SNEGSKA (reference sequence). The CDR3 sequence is CSARASLTDTQYF. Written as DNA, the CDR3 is TGCAGTGCTAGAGCTAGCCTTACAGATACGCAGTATTTT.

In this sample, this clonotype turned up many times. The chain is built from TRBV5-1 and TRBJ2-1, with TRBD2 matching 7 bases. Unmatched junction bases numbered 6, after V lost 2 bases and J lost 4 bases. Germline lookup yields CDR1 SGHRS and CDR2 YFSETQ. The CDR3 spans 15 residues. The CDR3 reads CASSFGLADYNEQFF. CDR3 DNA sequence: TGCGCCAGCAGCTTTGGCCTAGCGGATTACAATGAGCAGTTCTTC.